Listed here is a single TCR beta chain. Its antigen is unknown. This record comes from a study of PD-1 blockade in classical Hodgkin lymphoma. Study conclusions and caveats: Sources of repertoire differences remain undefined, possibly disease activity or prior therapy. Newly diagnosed patients were reported to start with lower TCR diversity than healthy donors.

The germline V gene has CDR1 SGHTA and CDR2 FQGNSA. CDR3 length: 15 amino acids. The V and J ends lost 1 base and 0 bases, in that order; junction bases with no gene match: 2. Some clones are missing from TCRdb's copy, which holds only in-frame ones; the method was immunoSEQ multiplex PCR. The sample has 24,000 or so clones, about 90% seen once; the top ten hold less than 0.65%. Time point: newly diagnosed, previously untreated cHL patient sample. CD4+ T cells were purified from thawed PBMCs by magnetic negative selection. V and J are TRBV7-2 and TRBJ2-5; the match to TRBD1 covers 7 bases. Sample: CD4+ T cells from blood. The clonotype was recovered from a human donor with classical Hodgkin lymphoma. For the CDR3, the DNA is TGTGCCAGCAGCTTAGGGGACAGAAACCAAGAGACCCAGTACTTC. It codes for CASSLGDRNQETQYF. Full variable domain (missing parts from reference TRBV7-2 and TRBJ2-5): GAGVSQSPSNKVTEKGKDVELRCDPISGHTALYWYRQSLGQGLEFLIYFQGNSAPDKSGLPSDRFSAERTGGSVSTLTIQRTQQEDSAVYLCASSLGDRNQETQYFGPGTRLLVL.